The rows below give T cell receptor beta chains drawn from one sample of a study of cytomegalovirus exposure and HLA in healthy donors. Sequencing used immunoSEQ multiplex PCR; TCRdb keeps in-frame clones, though not all of them. In the table there are some 69,000 clones, roughly 96% of which are singletons. Material for sequencing was PBMCs. These receptors were obtained from a man between 18 and 35 years old in good health and CMV-seronegative. Both conserved end residues are part of each CDR3. A D gene is named only where the DNA matches it firmly. The size field is filled for only some rows; it gives once, few, many or a size class.

v_gene: TRBV5-1; len: 16; abundance: -; d_gene: -; j_gene: TRBJ2-7; CDR3aa: CASSLQGRQAFYEQYF; CDR3nt: TGCGCCAGCAGCTTGCAGGGTCGGCAAGCATTCTACGAGCAGTACTTC
v_gene: TRBV28; len: 15; abundance: -; d_gene: -; j_gene: TRBJ2-3; CDR3aa: CASSLVGGGPDTQYF; CDR3nt: TGTGCCAGCAGTTTAGTTGGCGGGGGCCCAGATACGCAGTATTTT
v_gene: TRBV7-2; len: 14; abundance: -; d_gene: TRBD2; j_gene: TRBJ2-1; CDR3aa: CASRGLHSYNEQFF; CDR3nt: TGTGCCAGCAGGGGACTACACTCCTACAATGAGCAGTTCTTC
v_gene: TRBV4-2; len: 15; abundance: -; d_gene: TRBD1; j_gene: TRBJ2-5; CDR3aa: CASSQDRTGQETQYF; CDR3nt: TGTGCCAGCAGCCAAGATAGGACAGGGCAAGAGACCCAGTACTTC
v_gene: TRBV18; len: 17; abundance: -; d_gene: TRBD2; j_gene: TRBJ2-1; CDR3aa: CASSANSGRASHNEQFF; CDR3nt: TGTGCCAGCTCAGCGAATAGCGGGAGGGCCTCCCACAATGAGCAGTTCTTC
v_gene: TRBV6-6; len: 12; abundance: -; d_gene: TRBD1; j_gene: TRBJ1-2; CDR3aa: CASRAGTVFHTF; CDR3nt: TGTGCCAGCAGGGCCGGGACAGTATTCCACACCTTC
v_gene: TRBV2; len: 16; abundance: -; d_gene: TRBD2; j_gene: TRBJ2-5; CDR3aa: CASSEGGRATRETQYF; CDR3nt: TGTGCCAGCAGTGAAGGCGGGAGGGCTACCCGAGAGACCCAGTACTTC
v_gene: TRBV9; len: 14; abundance: -; d_gene: TRBD1; j_gene: TRBJ1-2; CDR3aa: CASSTRTGDYGYTF; CDR3nt: TGTGCCAGCAGCACCCGGACAGGCGACTATGGCTACACCTTC
v_gene: TRBV7-9; len: 17; abundance: -; d_gene: TRBD2; j_gene: TRBJ2-2; CDR3aa: CASSIKLAGDPHGELFF; CDR3nt: TGTGCCAGCAGCATCAAACTAGCGGGAGATCCCCACGGGGAGCTGTTTTTT
v_gene: TRBV2; len: 15; abundance: -; d_gene: -; j_gene: TRBJ2-6; CDR3aa: CASSFQGSGANVLTF; CDR3nt: TGTGCCAGCTCCTTCCAGGGCTCTGGGGCCAACGTCCTGACTTTC
v_gene: TRBV6-5; len: 13; abundance: -; d_gene: -; j_gene: TRBJ1-3; CDR3aa: CATGLNSGNTIYF; CDR3nt: TGTGCCACTGGACTGAACTCTGGAAACACCATATATTTT
v_gene: TRBV5-5; len: 14; abundance: -; d_gene: TRBD1; j_gene: TRBJ1-2; CDR3aa: CASSSQGAGYGYTF; CDR3nt: TGTGCCAGCAGCTCACAGGGGGCGGGCTATGGCTACACCTTC
v_gene: TRBV7-9; len: 13; abundance: -; d_gene: TRBD1; j_gene: TRBJ1-2; CDR3aa: CASSLGDSFGYTF; CDR3nt: TGTGCCAGCAGCTTAGGGGACAGTTTTGGCTACACCTTC
v_gene: TRBV28; len: 16; abundance: -; d_gene: TRBD1; j_gene: TRBJ2-3; CDR3aa: CASRAERTGATDTQYF; CDR3nt: TGTGCCAGCAGGGCTGAAAGGACAGGGGCCACAGATACGCAGTATTTT
v_gene: TRBV28; len: 16; abundance: -; d_gene: TRBD1; j_gene: TRBJ1-5; CDR3aa: CASSLLGQGLGQPQHF; CDR3nt: TGTGCCAGCAGTCTACTCGGACAGGGCTTGGGTCAGCCCCAGCATTTT
v_gene: TRBV6-1; len: 16; abundance: -; d_gene: TRBD1; j_gene: TRBJ2-1; CDR3aa: CASSANPLTGKNEQFF; CDR3nt: TGTGCCAGCAGTGCTAACCCCTTGACAGGGAAAAATGAGCAGTTCTTC
v_gene: TRBV28; len: 13; abundance: -; d_gene: -; j_gene: TRBJ2-7; CDR3aa: CASRSGSTYEQYF; CDR3nt: TGTGCCAGCAGGTCCGGGAGCACCTACGAGCAGTACTTC
v_gene: TRBV6-1; len: 15; abundance: -; d_gene: -; j_gene: TRBJ1-1; CDR3aa: CASSEAEGSNTEAFF; CDR3nt: TGTGCCAGCAGTGAAGCTGAGGGTTCGAACACTGAAGCTTTCTTT
v_gene: TRBV28; len: 16; abundance: -; d_gene: TRBD2; j_gene: TRBJ2-7; CDR3aa: CASVSASAGESYEQYF; CDR3nt: TGTGCCAGCGTTTCCGCGTCAGCGGGAGAGTCCTACGAGCAGTACTTC
v_gene: TRBV7-2; len: 11; abundance: -; d_gene: -; j_gene: TRBJ2-7; CDR3aa: CASSPLYEQYF; CDR3nt: TGTGCCAGCAGCCCGTTGTACGAGCAGTACTTC
v_gene: TRBV6-5; len: 14; abundance: -; d_gene: TRBD1; j_gene: TRBJ2-7; CDR3aa: CASSYGDRAYEQYF; CDR3nt: TGTGCCAGCAGTTATGGGGACAGGGCCTACGAGCAGTACTTC
v_gene: TRBV6-6; len: 14; abundance: -; d_gene: TRBD1; j_gene: TRBJ1-3; CDR3aa: CASSQQGTGNTIYF; CDR3nt: TGTGCCAGCAGTCAACAGGGGACCGGAAACACCATATATTTT
v_gene: TRBV27; len: 16; abundance: once; d_gene: TRBD1; j_gene: TRBJ1-1; CDR3aa: CASSLQAQGARTEAFF; CDR3nt: TGTGCCAGCAGTTTACAGGCACAGGGGGCAAGAACTGAAGCTTTCTTT
v_gene: TRBV11-3; len: 16; abundance: -; d_gene: TRBD2; j_gene: TRBJ2-7; CDR3aa: CASSKQGVAGDGEQYF; CDR3nt: TGTGCCAGCAGCAAACAAGGGGTAGCGGGAGACGGCGAGCAGTACTTC
v_gene: TRBV5-1; len: 18; abundance: -; d_gene: TRBD2; j_gene: TRBJ2-6; CDR3aa: CASSLRSGGSSGANVLTF; CDR3nt: TGCGCCAGCAGCTTGCGGTCGGGGGGAAGCTCTGGGGCCAACGTCCTGACTTTC
v_gene: TRBV18; len: 15; abundance: -; d_gene: TRBD1; j_gene: TRBJ1-1; CDR3aa: CASSPQQGADTEAFF; CDR3nt: TGTGCCAGCTCACCTCAACAGGGGGCGGACACTGAAGCTTTCTTT
v_gene: TRBV19; len: 16; abundance: once; d_gene: -; j_gene: TRBJ2-4; CDR3aa: CASSIIIDLAKNIQYF; CDR3nt: TGTGCCAGTAGTATCATTATAGATCTAGCCAAAAACATTCAGTACTTC
v_gene: TRBV9; len: 11; abundance: -; d_gene: -; j_gene: TRBJ2-1; CDR3aa: CAIPDRNEQFF; CDR3nt: TGTGCCATACCCGACAGAAATGAGCAGTTCTTC
v_gene: TRBV5-4; len: 15; abundance: -; d_gene: TRBD1; j_gene: TRBJ2-5; CDR3aa: CASSPAPGQGTAQYF; CDR3nt: TGTGCCAGCAGCCCCGCCCCGGGACAGGGTACGGCCCAGTACTTC
v_gene: TRBV28; len: 16; abundance: -; d_gene: -; j_gene: TRBJ1-1; CDR3aa: CASSFIQSRGGTEAFF; CDR3nt: TGTGCCAGCAGTTTTATTCAGTCCAGGGGCGGCACTGAAGCTTTCTTT
v_gene: TRBV6-1; len: 12; abundance: -; d_gene: -; j_gene: TRBJ2-7; CDR3aa: CASGNSGYEQYF; CDR3nt: TGTGCCAGCGGTAATAGTGGCTACGAGCAGTACTTC
v_gene: TRBV2; len: 14; abundance: -; d_gene: -; j_gene: TRBJ1-1; CDR3aa: CASSVGNGDTEAFF; CDR3nt: TGTGCCAGCAGTGTCGGAAACGGGGACACTGAAGCTTTCTTT
v_gene: TRBV2; len: 13; abundance: once; d_gene: -; j_gene: TRBJ1-5; CDR3aa: CASSEGEGQPQHF; CDR3nt: TGTGCCAGCAGTGAAGGGGAGGGTCAGCCCCAGCATTTT
v_gene: TRBV19; len: 15; abundance: -; d_gene: TRBD1; j_gene: TRBJ2-1; CDR3aa: CASCVGTEPYNEQFF; CDR3nt: TGTGCCAGTTGTGTAGGGACAGAACCCTACAATGAGCAGTTCTTC
v_gene: TRBV6-5; len: 14; abundance: -; d_gene: TRBD1; j_gene: TRBJ1-5; CDR3aa: CASRVQGVNQPQHF; CDR3nt: TGTGCCAGCAGGGTACAGGGGGTCAATCAGCCCCAGCATTTT
v_gene: TRBV27; len: 13; abundance: once; d_gene: -; j_gene: TRBJ2-3; CDR3aa: CASSLGHTDTQYF; CDR3nt: TGTGCCAGCAGCCTCGGACACACAGATACGCAGTATTTT
v_gene: TRBV2; len: 13; abundance: -; d_gene: TRBD2; j_gene: TRBJ2-3; CDR3aa: CASLAGNTDTQYF; CDR3nt: TGTGCCAGTCTAGCGGGGAACACAGATACGCAGTATTTT
v_gene: TRBV4-2; len: 17; abundance: -; d_gene: TRBD1; j_gene: TRBJ1-2; CDR3aa: CASSQELGQGVNYGYTF; CDR3nt: TGTGCCAGCAGCCAAGAACTCGGGCAGGGGGTTAACTATGGCTACACCTTC
v_gene: TRBV19; len: 16; abundance: -; d_gene: -; j_gene: TRBJ1-1; CDR3aa: CASSIYGGDPNTEAFF; CDR3nt: TGTGCCAGTAGTATATACGGGGGGGATCCTAACACTGAAGCTTTCTTT
v_gene: TRBV12-5; len: 16; abundance: once; d_gene: -; j_gene: TRBJ2-1; CDR3aa: CASAPSRGSSYNEQFF; CDR3nt: TGTGCTAGTGCTCCGTCCCGCGGTAGCTCCTACAATGAGCAGTTCTTC
v_gene: TRBV27; len: 15; abundance: -; d_gene: TRBD1; j_gene: TRBJ2-3; CDR3aa: CASKRTGGLRDTQYF; CDR3nt: TGTGCCAGCAAACGGACAGGGGGACTTAGGGATACGCAGTATTTT
v_gene: TRBV6-1; len: 14; abundance: -; d_gene: -; j_gene: TRBJ1-1; CDR3aa: CASSGGEENTEAFF; CDR3nt: TGTGCCAGCAGCGGGGGGGAAGAGAACACTGAAGCTTTCTTT
v_gene: TRBV18; len: 17; abundance: -; d_gene: -; j_gene: TRBJ2-1; CDR3aa: CASSPPNRAQGGNEQFF; CDR3nt: TGTGCCAGCTCACCACCAAACAGGGCCCAGGGGGGCAATGAGCAGTTCTTC
v_gene: TRBV4-1; len: 16; abundance: -; d_gene: -; j_gene: TRBJ2-1; CDR3aa: CASSQGVQSSYNEQFF; CDR3nt: TGCGCCAGCAGCCAAGGAGTTCAAAGCTCCTACAATGAGCAGTTCTTC
v_gene: TRBV9; len: 16; abundance: once; d_gene: -; j_gene: TRBJ2-7; CDR3aa: CASSARDKGNTYEQYF; CDR3nt: TGTGCCAGCAGCGCGAGGGACAAAGGGAACACCTACGAGCAGTACTTC